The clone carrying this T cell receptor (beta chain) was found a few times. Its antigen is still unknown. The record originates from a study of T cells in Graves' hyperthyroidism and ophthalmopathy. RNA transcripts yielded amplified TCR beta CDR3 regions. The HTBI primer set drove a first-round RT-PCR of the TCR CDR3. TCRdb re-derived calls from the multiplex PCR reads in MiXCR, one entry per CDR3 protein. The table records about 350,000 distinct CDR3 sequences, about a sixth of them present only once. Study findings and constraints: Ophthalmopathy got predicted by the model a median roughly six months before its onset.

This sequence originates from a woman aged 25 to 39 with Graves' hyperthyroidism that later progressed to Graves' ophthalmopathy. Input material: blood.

As DNA, the CDR3 is TGTGCCATCAGTGAGTCGAACTCGCAGTCTAACTATGGCTACACCTTC. Translating it yields CAISESNSQSNYGYTF. The chain combines TRBV10-3 with TRBJ1-2; D unresolved. V shed 0 bases and J shed 0 bases, with 11 bases lying between them. This CDR3 contains 16 residues. CDR1 is ENHRY and CDR2 is SYGVKD in the germline V gene.